This T cell receptor beta chain is drawn from a study of T-cell memory formation after mild COVID-19. One entry per CDR3 protein, called by TCRdb with MiXCR from the 5' RACE reads. There are about 470,000 distinct CDR3 sequences in the sample; about 23% occur only once, and approximately 13% lies in the top ten. Regarding this clonotype: As yet, its antigen is unknown.

Whole-study results and caveats: Shrinking CD4+ clones resided mostly in CM and EM, and CD8+ ones in EMRA. Detection of some responders pre-infection suggested pre-existing cross-reactive memory T cells participated.

Germline CDR1 and CDR2: LGHNA and YNFKEQ. V shed 0 bases and J 4 bases; nucleotides not matched to a gene: 5. This CDR3 has 16 amino acids. The source material was PBMCs or a T cell subset sorted from them (not recorded which). This receptor was obtained from an adult woman who had mild COVID-19 (a few samples of this study predate the infection). Cell type and time point are not known. The chain links TRBV4-2 to TRBJ2-2, with 7 bases identical to TRBD2. The CDR3 sequence: CASSQDSWEGTGELFF. The CDR3 DNA sequence: TGTGCCAGCAGCCAAGATTCGTGGGAGGGCACCGGGGAGCTGTTTTTT.